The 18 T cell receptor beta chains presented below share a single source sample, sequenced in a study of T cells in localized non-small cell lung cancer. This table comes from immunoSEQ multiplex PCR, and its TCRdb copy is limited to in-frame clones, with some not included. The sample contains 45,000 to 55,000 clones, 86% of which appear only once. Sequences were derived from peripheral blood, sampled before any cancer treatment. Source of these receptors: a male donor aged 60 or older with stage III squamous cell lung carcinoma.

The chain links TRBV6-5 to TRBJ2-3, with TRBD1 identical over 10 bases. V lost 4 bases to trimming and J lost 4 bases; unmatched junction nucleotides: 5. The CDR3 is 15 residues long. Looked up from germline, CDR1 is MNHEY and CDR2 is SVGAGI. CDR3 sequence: CASSSLGQGADTQYF. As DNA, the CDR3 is TGTGCCAGCAGTTCTCTAGGACAGGGGGCAGATACGCAGTATTTT.

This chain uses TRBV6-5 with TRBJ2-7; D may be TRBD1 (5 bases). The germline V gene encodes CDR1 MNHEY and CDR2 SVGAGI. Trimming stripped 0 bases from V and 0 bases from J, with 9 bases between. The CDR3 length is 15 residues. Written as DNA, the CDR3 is TGTGCCAGCAGTTACTCAAGACAGAACTCCTACGAGCAGTACTTC. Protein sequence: CASSYSRQNSYEQYF.

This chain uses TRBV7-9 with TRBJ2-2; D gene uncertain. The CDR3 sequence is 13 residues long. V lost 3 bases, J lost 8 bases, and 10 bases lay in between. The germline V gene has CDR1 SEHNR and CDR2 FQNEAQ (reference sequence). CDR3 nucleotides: TGTGCCAGCAGCTTGGCCGTGAGTGGGGAGCTGTTTTTT. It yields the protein CASSLAVSGELFF. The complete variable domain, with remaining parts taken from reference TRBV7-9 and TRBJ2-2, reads DTGVSQNPRHKITKRGQNVTFRCDPISEHNRLYWYRQTLGQGPEFLTYFQNEAQLEKSRLLSDRFSAERPKGSFSTLEIQRTEQGDSAMYLCASSLAVSGELFFGEGSRLTVL.

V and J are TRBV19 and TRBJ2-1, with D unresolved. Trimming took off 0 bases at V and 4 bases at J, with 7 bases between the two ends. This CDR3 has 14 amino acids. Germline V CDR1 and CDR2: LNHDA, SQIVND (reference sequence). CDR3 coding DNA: TGTGCCAGTAGTATAGACAGCGTGTACAATGAGCAGTTCTTC. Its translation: CASSIDSVYNEQFF. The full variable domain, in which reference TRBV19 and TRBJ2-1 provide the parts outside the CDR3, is DGGITQSPKYLFRKEGQNVTLSCEQNLNHDAMYWYRQDPGQGLRLIYYSQIVNDFQKGDIAEGYSVSREKKESFPLTVTSAQKNPTAFYLCASSIDSVYNEQFFGPGTRLTVL.

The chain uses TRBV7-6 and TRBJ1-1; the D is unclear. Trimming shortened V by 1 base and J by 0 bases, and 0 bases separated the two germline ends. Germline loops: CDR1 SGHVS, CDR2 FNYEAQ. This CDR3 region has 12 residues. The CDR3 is CASSLVNTEAFF. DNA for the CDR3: TGTGCCAGCAGCTTAGTGAACACTGAAGCTTTCTTT.

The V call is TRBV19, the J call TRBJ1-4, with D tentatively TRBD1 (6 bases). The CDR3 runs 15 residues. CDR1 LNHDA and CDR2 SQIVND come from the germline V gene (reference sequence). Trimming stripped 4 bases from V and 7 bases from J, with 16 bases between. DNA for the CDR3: TGTGCCAGTAGTACCTATCAGGGGCTCGGTGAAAAACTGTTTTTT. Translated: CASSTYQGLGEKLFF.

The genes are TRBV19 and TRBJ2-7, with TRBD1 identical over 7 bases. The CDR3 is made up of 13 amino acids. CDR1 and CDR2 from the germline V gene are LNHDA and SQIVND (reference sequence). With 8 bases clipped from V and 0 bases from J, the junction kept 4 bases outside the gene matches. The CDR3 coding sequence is TGTGCCAGTGTAGGACAGGACTCCTACGAGCAGTACTTC. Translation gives CASVGQDSYEQYF.

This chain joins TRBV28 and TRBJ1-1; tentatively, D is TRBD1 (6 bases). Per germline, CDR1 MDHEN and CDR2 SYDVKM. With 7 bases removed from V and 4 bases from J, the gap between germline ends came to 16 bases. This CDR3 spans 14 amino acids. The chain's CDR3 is CASTRGGEGTEAFF. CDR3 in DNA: TGTGCCAGCACCCGAGGGGGGGAGGGCACTGAAGCTTTCTTT.

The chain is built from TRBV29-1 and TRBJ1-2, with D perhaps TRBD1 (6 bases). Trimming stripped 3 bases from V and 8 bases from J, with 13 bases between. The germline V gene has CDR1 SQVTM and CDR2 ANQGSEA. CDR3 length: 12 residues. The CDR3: CSVEAGAGGYTF. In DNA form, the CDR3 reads TGCAGCGTTGAGGCAGGGGCGGGCGGCTACACCTTC.

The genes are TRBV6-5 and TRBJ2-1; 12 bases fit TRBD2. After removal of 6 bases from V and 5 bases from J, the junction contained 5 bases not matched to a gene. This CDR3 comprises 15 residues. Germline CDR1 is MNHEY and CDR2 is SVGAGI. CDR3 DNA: TGTGCCAGCAGCCCCTCTAGCGGGGGGGACAATGAGCAGTTCTTC. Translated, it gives CASSPSSGGDNEQFF.

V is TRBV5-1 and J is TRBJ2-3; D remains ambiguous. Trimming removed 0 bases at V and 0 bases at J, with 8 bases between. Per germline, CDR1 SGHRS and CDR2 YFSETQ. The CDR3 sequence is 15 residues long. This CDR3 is CASSLGDTSTDTQYF. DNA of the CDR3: TGCGCCAGCAGCTTGGGCGACACTAGCACAGATACGCAGTATTTT.

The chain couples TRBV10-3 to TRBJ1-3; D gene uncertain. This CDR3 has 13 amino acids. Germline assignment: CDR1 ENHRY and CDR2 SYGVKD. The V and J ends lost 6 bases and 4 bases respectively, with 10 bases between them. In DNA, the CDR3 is TGTGCCATCAGGGGGAACGACGGAAACACCATATATTTT. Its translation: CAIRGNDGNTIYF.

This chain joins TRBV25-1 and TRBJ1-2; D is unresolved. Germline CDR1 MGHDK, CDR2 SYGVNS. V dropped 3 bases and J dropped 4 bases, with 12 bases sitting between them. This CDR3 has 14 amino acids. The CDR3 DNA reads TGTGCCAGCAGTGACAATAGGCTCCTCTATGGCTACACCTTC. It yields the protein CASSDNRLLYGYTF.

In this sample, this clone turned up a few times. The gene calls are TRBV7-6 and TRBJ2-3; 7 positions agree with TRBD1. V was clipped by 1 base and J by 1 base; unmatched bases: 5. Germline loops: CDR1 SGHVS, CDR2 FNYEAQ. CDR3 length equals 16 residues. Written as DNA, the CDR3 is TGTGCCAGCAGCTTAGGAGGGGGCCGGGGCACAGATACGCAGTATTTT. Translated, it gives CASSLGGGRGTDTQYF. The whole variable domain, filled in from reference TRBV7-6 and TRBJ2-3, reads GAGVSQSPRYKVTKRGQDVALRCDPISGHVSLYWYRQALGQGPEFLTYFNYEAQQDKSGLPNDRFSAERPEGSISTLTIQRTEQRDSAMYRCASSLGGGRGTDTQYFGPGTRLTVL.

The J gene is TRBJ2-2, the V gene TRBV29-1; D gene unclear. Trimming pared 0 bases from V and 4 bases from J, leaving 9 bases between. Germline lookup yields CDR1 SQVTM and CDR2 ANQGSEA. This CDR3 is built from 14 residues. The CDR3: CSVEDRLRTGELFF. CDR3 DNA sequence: TGCAGCGTTGAAGATAGGTTGCGCACCGGGGAGCTGTTTTTT.

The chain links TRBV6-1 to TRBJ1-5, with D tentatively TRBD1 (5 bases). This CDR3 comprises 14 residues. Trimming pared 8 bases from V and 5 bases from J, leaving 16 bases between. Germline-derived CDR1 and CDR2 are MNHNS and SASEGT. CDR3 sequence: CASLAGSMDQPQHF. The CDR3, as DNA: TGTGCCAGCCTAGCAGGGTCGATGGATCAGCCCCAGCATTTT.

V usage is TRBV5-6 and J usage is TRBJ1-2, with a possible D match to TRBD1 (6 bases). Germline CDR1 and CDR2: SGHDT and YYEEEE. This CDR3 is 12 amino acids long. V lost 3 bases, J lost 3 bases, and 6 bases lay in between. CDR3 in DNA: TGTGCCAGCAGCTCAGGGGACTATGGCTACACCTTC. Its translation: CASSSGDYGYTF.

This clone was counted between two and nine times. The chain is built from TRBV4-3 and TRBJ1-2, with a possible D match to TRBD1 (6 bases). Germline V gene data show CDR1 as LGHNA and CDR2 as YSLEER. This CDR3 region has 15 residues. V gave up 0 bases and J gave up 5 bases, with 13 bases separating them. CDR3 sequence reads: CASSQEEHRAYGYTF. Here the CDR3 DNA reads TGCGCCAGCAGCCAAGAAGAACACAGGGCATATGGCTACACCTTC.